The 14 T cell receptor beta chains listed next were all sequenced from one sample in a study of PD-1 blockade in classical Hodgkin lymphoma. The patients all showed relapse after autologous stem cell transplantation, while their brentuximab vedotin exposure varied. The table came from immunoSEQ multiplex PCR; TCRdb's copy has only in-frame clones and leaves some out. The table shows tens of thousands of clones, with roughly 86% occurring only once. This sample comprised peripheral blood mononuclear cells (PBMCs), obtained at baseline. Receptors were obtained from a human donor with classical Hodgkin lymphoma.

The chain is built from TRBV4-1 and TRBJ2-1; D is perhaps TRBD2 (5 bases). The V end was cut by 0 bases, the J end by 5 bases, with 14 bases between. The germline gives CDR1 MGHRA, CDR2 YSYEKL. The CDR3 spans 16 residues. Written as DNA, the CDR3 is TGCGCCAGCAGCCAAGAGGAGCGGATTCCACACAATGAGCAGTTCTTC. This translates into CASSQEERIPHNEQFF.

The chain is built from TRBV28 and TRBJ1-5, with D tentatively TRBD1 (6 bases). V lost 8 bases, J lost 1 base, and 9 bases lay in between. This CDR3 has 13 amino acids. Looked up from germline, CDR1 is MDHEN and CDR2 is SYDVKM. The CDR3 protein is CASGGTSNQPQHF. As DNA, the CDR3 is TGTGCCAGCGGAGGGACAAGCAATCAGCCCCAGCATTTT.

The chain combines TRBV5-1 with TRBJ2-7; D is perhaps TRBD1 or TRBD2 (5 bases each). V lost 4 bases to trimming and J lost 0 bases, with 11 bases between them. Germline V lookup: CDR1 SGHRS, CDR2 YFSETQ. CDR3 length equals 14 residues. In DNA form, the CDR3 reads TGCGCCAGCAGCCTGGGACCCCCCTCCTACGAGCAGTACTTC. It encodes CASSLGPPSYEQYF. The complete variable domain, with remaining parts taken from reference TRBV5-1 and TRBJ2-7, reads KAGVTQTPRYLIKTRGQQVTLSCSPISGHRSVSWYQQTPGQGLQFLFEYFSETQRNKGNFPGRFSGRQFSNSRSEMNVSTLELGDSALYLCASSLGPPSYEQYFGPGTRLTVT.

The CDR3 is CASSRDNQETQYF. The CDR3 DNA sequence: TGTGCCAGCAGCCGGGACAACCAAGAGACCCAGTACTTC. The chain is built from TRBV2 and TRBJ2-5, with D maybe TRBD1 (6 bases). CDR3 length: 13 amino acids. The V gene's germline CDR1 is SNHLY and CDR2 FYNNEI. V shed 6 bases and J shed 0 bases, with 8 bases lying between them. Full variable domain (rest looked up from reference TRBV2 and TRBJ2-5): EPEVTQTPSHQVTQMGQEVILRCVPISNHLYFYWYRQILGQKVEFLVSFYNNEISEKSEIFDDQFSVERPDGSNFTLKIRSTKLEDSAMYFCASSRDNQETQYFGPGTRLLVL.

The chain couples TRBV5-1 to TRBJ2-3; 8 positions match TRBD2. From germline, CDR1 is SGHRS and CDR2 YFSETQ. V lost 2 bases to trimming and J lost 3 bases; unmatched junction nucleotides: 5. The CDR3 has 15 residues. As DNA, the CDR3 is TGCGCCAGCAGCTTAGGAGCGGGAGTAACAGATACGCAGTATTTT. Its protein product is CASSLGAGVTDTQYF.

The CDR3 protein is CASSLVTTATSYNEQFF. The CDR3 coding sequence is TGTGCCAGCAGCTTAGTGACTACAGCTACCTCCTACAATGAGCAGTTCTTC. The V gene is TRBV7-9, the J gene TRBJ2-1; maybe TRBD2 (5 bases). Germline CDR1 is SEHNR and CDR2 is FQNEAQ (reference sequence). V lost 1 base, J lost 0 bases, and 13 bases lay in between. The length of the CDR3 is 17 residues.

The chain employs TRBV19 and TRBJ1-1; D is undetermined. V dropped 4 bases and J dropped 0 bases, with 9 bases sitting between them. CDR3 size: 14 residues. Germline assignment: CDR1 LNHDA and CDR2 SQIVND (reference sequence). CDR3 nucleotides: TGTGCCAGTAGTACTCTAGGGCTGAACACTGAAGCTTTCTTT. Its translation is CASSTLGLNTEAFF. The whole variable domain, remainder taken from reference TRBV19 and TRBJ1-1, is DGGITQSPKYLFRKEGQNVTLSCEQNLNHDAMYWYRQDPGQGLRLIYYSQIVNDFQKGDIAEGYSVSREKKESFPLTVTSAQKNPTAFYLCASSTLGLNTEAFFGQGTRLTVV.

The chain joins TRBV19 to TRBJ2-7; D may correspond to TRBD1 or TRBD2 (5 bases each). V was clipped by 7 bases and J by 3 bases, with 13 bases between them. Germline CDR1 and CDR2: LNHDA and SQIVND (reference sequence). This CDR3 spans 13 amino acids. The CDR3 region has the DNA TGTGCCAGTAAGAGGGATGGGGGCTACGAGCAGTACTTC. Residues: CASKRDGGYEQYF.

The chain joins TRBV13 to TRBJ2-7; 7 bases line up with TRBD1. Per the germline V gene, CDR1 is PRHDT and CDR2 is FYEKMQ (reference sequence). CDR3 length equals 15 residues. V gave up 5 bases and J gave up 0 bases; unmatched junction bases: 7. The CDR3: CASSGRGNYSYEQYF. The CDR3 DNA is TGTGCCAGCAGCGGCAGGGGGAATTACTCCTACGAGCAGTACTTC.

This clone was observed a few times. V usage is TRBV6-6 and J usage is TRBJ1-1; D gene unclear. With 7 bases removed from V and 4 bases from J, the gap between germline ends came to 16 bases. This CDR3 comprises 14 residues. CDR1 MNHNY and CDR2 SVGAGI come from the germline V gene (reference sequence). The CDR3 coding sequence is TGTGCCAGCATCCAGCGAGAGAGTCGCACTGAAGCTTTCTTT. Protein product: CASIQRESRTEAFF.

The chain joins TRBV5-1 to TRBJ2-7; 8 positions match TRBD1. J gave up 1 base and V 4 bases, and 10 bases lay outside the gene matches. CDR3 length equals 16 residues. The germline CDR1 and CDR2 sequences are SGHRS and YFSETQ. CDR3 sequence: CASSKEFQGASYEQYF. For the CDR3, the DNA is TGCGCCAGCAGCAAGGAATTCCAGGGGGCGTCCTACGAGCAGTACTTC.

The CDR3 DNA sequence: TGCGCCAGCAGCTTTGGGGGGGCGAACTATGGCTACACCTTC. It codes for CASSFGGANYGYTF. V and J are TRBV5-1 and TRBJ1-2, with D possibly matching TRBD1 (6 bases). The ends were cut back, 2 bases at V and 2 bases at J, with 10 bases in the middle. The CDR3 sequence is 14 residues long. Germline CDR1 reads SGHRS; CDR2 reads YFSETQ.

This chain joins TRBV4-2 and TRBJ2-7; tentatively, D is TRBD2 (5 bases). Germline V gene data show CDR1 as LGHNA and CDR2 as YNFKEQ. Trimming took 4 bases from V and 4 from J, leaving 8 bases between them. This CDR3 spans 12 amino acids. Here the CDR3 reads CASSPRGYEQYF. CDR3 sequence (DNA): TGTGCCAGCAGCCCCCGCGGGTACGAGCAGTACTTC.

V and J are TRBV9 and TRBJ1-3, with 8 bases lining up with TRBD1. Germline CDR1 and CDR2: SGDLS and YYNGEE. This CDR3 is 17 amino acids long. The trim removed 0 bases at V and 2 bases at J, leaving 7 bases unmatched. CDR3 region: CASSVERQGRPGNTIYF. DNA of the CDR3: TGTGCCAGCAGCGTAGAGAGACAGGGGAGGCCTGGAAACACCATATATTTT.